What follows describes a single T cell receptor beta chain. The specificity of this receptor is unknown. Base qualities are missing; no much larger clone stands one base away. TCRbeta CDR3 regions were amplified from genomic DNA by means of the immunoSEQ Assay, a bias-controlled multiplex PCR. On the authors' methods: Nucleated cell counts per sample were estimated from amplification of reference gene primers within the assay. To quantify the absolute abundance of each unique TCRbeta CDR3 rearrangement, sequence reads were collapsed and filtered. For each sample, productive Simpson clonality was calculated as the square root of Simpson's diversity index across productive rearrangements. Imported from immuneACCESS, the table was reduced by TCRdb to in-frame sequences with V and J called. These copies leave out some clones; in studies compared against another copy, an unresolved V gene accounts for under half, and the cause of the remainder is not known. The V and J calls and clone size are taken from that table; D and trimming were inferred from the DNA. The table for this sample lists around 250,000 clones; roughly 80% of them were counted only once. The top ten clonotypes cover about 4.3% of the sample.

CDR1 and CDR2 were assigned from the germline V gene as SGHNT and YENEEA. The CDR3 has 16 amino acids, counting the end cysteine and phenylalanine. Here the CDR3 DNA is all that survives: 48 bases in frame from base 1. Between the V and J ends, shortened by 0 bases and 3 bases respectively, the junction contains 12 bases. These data originate in a study of blood T cell repertoires in COVID-19 (dated by TCRdb to 2020 to 2022). Notes on the research overall: Samples from collaborators originated in the United States, Italy and Spain and spanned both the acute and convalescent phases of COVID-19. The dataset comprised deeply sampled blood TCRbeta repertoires from subjects exposed to, actively infected with, or recovered from COVID-19. Samples were obtained from the ongoing ImmuneRACE study (first 160 participants) and from 950 to 1,500 subjects provided by 6 global collaborators. Where available, HLA class I and class II types were taken from metadata supplied by the sample provider and were not determined by assay-based typing. The sample metadata nearly always contained a de-identified subject ID, COVID-19 status, age in years and sex. The material from the prospective study consisted of cDNA or gDNA derived from T cells, B-cell-depleted T cells, or PBMCs. The repertoires were made available in a free public database intended to serve as a resource for research on the immune response to SARS-CoV-2. The paper's findings and limits, for the study overall: Clinical and demographic metadata were provided uncurated, with the amount varying by source and participant.

Samples from volunteer blood donors who had recovered from COVID-19 were contributed by a second Seattle source. Collaborating institutions collected whole blood in K2EDTA tubes following their own protocols. For TCRbeta analysis, collaborator samples were shipped as frozen whole blood, as isolated PBMCs, or as DNA extracted from either sample type. Source material: peripheral blood. This TCR was recovered from a man in his 60s who had recovered from COVID-19. This sequence uses TRBV11-3 and TRBJ2-1; perhaps TRBD2 is the D gene, with 6 bases matching. The CDR3 protein is CASSLDLSGDYNEQFF. The nucleotide sequence is given as TGTGCCAGCAGCTTAGATCTTTCGGGGGACTACAATGAGCAGTTCTTC. Where the CDR3 stops, the reference TRBV11-3 and TRBJ2-1 genes take over; the full variable domain is EAGVVQSPRYKIIEKKQPVAFWCNPISGHNTLYWYLQNLGQGPELLIRYENEEAVDDSQLPKDRFSAERLKGVDSTLKIQPAELGDSAVYLCASSLDLSGDYNEQFFGPGTRLTVL.